Listed here is a single T cell receptor beta chain. Its antigen is unknown. This sample is part of a study of T cell repertoires in cytomegalovirus infection. Study at large: Recently identified HLA-C-restricted CMV epitopes were among the peptides used.

TCRdb re-called the reads with MiXCR, one entry per CDR3 protein. This table holds some 800,000 distinct CDR3 sequences, approximately 32% found once. The junction had 5 bases not matched to a gene; V was cut back by 0 bases and J by 7 bases. The CDR3 is made up of 15 amino acids. The germline V gene encodes CDR1 LGHNA and CDR2 YNFKEQ. The chain is built from TRBV4-2 and TRBJ2-2; 7 bases map to TRBD2. This sequence originates from a human donor in good health (CMV status not recorded). Some clones in this sample may be carry-over from other donors' samples. The sequences come from cultured CD8+ T cells from PBMCs, collected from culture after CMV antigen stimulation. CDR3 sequence: CASSQDMRGSGELFF. DNA of the CDR3: TGTGCCAGCAGCCAAGATATGCGGGGGAGCGGGGAGCTGTTTTTT.